This T cell receptor beta chain was profiled in a study of identical twins. Overall study findings and caveats: The study found that models underestimated out-of-frame TCR alpha sharing in monozygotic twins. The study based its conclusions on cross-sectional statistical analysis and did not follow the same donors.

A universal primer binding site was introduced by template switching. The final cDNA contained unique molecular identifiers. Via MiXCR, TCRdb re-called the 5' RACE reads, giving one row per CDR3 protein. The top ten clones hold under 2% of a sample with hundreds of thousands of distinct CDR3 sequences, approximately 6.1% of them seen once. The junction had 7 bases not matched to a gene; V was cut back by 4 bases and J by 5 bases. Germline V gene sequence: CDR1 SEHNR, CDR2 FQNEAQ (reference sequence). This CDR3 has 15 residues. Comments on this clonotype: Its antigen remains unknown.

Sequenced sample: naive T cells sorted from blood. The sequence was obtained from a man between 18 and 29 years old in good health. The chain joins TRBV7-9 to TRBJ1-4; 7 nucleotides line up with TRBD1. This CDR3 is CASSSTDRPNEKLFF. Here the CDR3 DNA reads TGTGCCAGCAGCTCCACGGACAGGCCAAATGAAAAACTGTTTTTT.